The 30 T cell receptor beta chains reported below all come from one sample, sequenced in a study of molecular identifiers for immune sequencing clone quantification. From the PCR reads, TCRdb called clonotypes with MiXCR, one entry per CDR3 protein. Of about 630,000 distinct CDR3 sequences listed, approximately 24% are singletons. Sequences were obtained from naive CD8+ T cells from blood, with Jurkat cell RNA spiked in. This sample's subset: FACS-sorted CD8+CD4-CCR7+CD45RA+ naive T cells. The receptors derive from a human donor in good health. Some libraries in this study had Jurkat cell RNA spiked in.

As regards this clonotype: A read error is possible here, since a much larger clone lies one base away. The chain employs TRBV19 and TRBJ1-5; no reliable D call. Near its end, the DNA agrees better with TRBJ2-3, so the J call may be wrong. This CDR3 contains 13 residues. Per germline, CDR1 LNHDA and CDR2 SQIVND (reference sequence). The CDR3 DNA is TGTGCCAGTAGTCGAAACAACTATCAGCCCCAGTATTTT. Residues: CASSRNNYQPQYF.

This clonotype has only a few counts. In DNA form, the CDR3 reads TGTGCCAGCAGTTTATCGTGGCCTAGCGGGAGCTACGAGCAGTACTTC. Translated: CASSLSWPSGSYEQYF. V is TRBV27 and J is TRBJ2-7, with 10 nucleotides matching TRBD2. This CDR3 contains 16 residues. The J segment lost 3 bases and the V segment lost 0 bases, leaving 5 bases of the junction unmatched. From germline, CDR1 is MNHEY and CDR2 SMNVEV (reference sequence).

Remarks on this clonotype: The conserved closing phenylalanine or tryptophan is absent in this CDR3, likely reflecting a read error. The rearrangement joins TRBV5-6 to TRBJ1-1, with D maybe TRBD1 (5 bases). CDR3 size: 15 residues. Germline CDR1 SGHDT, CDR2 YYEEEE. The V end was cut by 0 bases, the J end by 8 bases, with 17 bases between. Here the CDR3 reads CASSLVRDGTTEAFY. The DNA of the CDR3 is TGTGCCAGCAGCTTGGTCCGGGACGGGACCACAGAAGCTTTCTAT.

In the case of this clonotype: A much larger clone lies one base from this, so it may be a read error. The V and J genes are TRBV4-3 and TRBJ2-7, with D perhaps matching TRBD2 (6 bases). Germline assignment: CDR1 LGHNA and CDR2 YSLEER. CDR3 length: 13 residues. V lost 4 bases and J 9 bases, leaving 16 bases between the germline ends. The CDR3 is CASSPYRGVAQYF. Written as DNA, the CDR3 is TGCGCCAGCAGCCCCTATCGCGGGGTCGCGCAGTACTTC.

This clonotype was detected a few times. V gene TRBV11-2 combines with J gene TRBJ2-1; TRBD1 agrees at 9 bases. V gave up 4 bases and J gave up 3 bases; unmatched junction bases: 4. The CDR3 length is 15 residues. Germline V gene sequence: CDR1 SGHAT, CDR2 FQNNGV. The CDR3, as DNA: TGTGCCAGCAGCTCCACAGGGGGCCGCTACAATGAGCAGTTCTTC. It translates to CASSSTGGRYNEQFF.

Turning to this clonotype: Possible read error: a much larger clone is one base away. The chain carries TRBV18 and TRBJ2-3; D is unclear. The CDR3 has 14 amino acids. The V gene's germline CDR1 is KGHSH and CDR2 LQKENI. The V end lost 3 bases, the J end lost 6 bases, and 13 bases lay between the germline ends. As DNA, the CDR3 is TGTGCCAGCTCACCGTACCCTGGGTCCGATACGCAGTATTTT. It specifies CASSPYPGSDTQYF.

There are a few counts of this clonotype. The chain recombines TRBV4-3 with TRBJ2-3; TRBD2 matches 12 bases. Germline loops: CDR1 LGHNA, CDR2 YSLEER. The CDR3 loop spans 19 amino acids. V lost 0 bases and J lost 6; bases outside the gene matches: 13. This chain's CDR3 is CASSQDSPPSGGAADTQYF. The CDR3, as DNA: TGCGCCAGCAGCCAAGATAGCCCCCCTAGCGGGGGGGCAGCGGATACGCAGTATTTT.

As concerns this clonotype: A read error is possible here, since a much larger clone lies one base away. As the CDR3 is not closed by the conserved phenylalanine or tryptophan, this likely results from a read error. CDR3 coding DNA: TGCGCCAGCAGCTCGGACAGGACGAACACTGAAGCTTTCTGT. Its protein product is CASSSDRTNTEAFC. The chain links TRBV5-1 to TRBJ1-1; 7 bases agree with TRBD1. This CDR3 is built from 14 residues. Trimming at V came to 3 bases and at J to 1 base, leaving 3 bases not matched to a gene. Germline lookup yields CDR1 SGHRS and CDR2 YFSETQ.

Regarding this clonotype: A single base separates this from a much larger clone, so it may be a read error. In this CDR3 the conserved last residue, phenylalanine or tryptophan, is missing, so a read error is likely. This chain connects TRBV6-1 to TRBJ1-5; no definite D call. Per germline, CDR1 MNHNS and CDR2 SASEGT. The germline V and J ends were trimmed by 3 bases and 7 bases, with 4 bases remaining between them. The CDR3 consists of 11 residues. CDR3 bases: TGTGCCAGCAGTGATTTCCAGCCCCAGCATCTT. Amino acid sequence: CASSDFQPQHL.

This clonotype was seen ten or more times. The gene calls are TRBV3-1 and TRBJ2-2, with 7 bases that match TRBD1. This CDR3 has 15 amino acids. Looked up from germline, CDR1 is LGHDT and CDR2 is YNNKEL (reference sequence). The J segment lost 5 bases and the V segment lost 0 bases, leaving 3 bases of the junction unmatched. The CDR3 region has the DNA TGTGCCAGCAGCCAAGAGGACAGGACGACCGGGGAGCTGTTTTTT. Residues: CASSQEDRTTGELFF.

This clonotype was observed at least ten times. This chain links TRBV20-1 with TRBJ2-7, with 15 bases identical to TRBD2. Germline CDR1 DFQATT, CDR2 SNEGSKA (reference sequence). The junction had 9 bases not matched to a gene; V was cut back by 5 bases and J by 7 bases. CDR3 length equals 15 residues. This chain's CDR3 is CSAQGLAGGGVEQYF. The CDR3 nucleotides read TGCAGTGCTCAGGGACTAGCGGGAGGAGGAGTAGAGCAGTACTTC.

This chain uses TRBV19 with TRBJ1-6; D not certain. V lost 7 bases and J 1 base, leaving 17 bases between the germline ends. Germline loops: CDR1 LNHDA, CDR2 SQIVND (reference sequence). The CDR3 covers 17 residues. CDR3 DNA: TGTGCCAGTACTCAGAACCGGGGTTATTCCTATAATTCACCCCTCCACTTT. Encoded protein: CASTQNRGYSYNSPLHF.

In DNA form, the CDR3 reads TGTGCCAGCAGCGTAGACCTTCACGAGCAGTACTTC. Protein sequence: CASSVDLHEQYF. The V call is TRBV7-9, the J call TRBJ2-7; D is uncertain. Germline values: CDR1 SEHNR, CDR2 FQNEAQ (reference sequence). The V end was cut by 5 bases, the J end by 5 bases, with 10 bases between. This CDR3 is 12 amino acids long. The full variable domain, rest sourced from reference TRBV7-9 and TRBJ2-7, is DTGVSQNPRHKITKRGQNVTFRCDPISEHNRLYWYRQTLGQGPEFLTYFQNEAQLEKSRLLSDRFSAERPKGSFSTLEIQRTEQGDSAMYLCASSVDLHEQYFGPGTRLTVT.

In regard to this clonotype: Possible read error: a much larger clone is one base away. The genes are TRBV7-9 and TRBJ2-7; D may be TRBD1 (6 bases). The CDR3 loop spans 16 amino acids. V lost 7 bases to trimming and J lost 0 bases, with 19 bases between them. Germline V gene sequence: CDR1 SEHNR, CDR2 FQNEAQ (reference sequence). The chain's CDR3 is CASNSRGGRDSYEQYF. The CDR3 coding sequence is TGTGCCAGCAACTCCAGGGGCGGCCGTGACTCCTACGAGCAGTACTTC.

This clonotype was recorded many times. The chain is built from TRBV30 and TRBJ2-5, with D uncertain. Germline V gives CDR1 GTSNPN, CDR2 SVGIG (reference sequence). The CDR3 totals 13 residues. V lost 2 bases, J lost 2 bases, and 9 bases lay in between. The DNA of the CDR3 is TGTGCCTGGAGTCCCGACGGACAAGAGACCCAGTACTTC. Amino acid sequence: CAWSPDGQETQYF.

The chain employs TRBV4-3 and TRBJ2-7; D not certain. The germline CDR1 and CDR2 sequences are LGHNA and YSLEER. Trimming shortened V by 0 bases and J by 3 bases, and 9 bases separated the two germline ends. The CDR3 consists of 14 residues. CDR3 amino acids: CASSQDHTFYEQYF. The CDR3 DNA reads TGCGCCAGCAGCCAAGATCACACTTTCTACGAGCAGTACTTC.

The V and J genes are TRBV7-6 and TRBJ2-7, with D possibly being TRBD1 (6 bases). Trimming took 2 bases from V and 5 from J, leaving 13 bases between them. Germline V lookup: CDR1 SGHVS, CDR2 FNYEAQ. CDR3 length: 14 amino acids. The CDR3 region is CASSLNTGSDEQYF. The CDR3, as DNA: TGTGCCAGCAGCTTAAACACAGGGTCGGACGAGCAGTACTTC.

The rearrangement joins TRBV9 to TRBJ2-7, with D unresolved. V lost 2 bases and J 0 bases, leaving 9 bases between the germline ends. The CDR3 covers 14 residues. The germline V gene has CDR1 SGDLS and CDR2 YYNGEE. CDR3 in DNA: TGTGCCAGCAGCGTGGCGGCCAGCTCCTACGAGCAGTACTTC. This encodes CASSVAASSYEQYF.

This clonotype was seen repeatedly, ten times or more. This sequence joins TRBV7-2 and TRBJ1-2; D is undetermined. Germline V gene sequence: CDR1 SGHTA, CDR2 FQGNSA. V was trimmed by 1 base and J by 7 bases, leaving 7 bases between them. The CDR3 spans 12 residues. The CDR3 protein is CASSLDSPGYTF. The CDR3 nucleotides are TGTGCCAGCAGCTTAGATAGTCCTGGCTACACCTTC.

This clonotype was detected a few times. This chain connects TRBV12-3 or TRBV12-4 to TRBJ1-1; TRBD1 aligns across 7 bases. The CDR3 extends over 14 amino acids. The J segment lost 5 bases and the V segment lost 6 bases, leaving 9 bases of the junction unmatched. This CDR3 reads CASSLTGFGTEAFF. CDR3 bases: TGTGCCAGCAGCCTGACAGGGTTTGGAACTGAAGCTTTCTTT.

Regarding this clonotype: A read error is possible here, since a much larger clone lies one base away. In DNA form, the CDR3 reads TGTGCCAGCAGCCCCTGGACAGGGTCAGGAGGAGTGACCCTGTACTTC. Translating gives CASSPWTGSGGVTLYF. The rearrangement uses TRBV9 and TRBJ2-5; 8 positions agree with TRBD1. Germline CDR1 and CDR2: SGDLS and YYNGEE. This CDR3 is 16 amino acids long.

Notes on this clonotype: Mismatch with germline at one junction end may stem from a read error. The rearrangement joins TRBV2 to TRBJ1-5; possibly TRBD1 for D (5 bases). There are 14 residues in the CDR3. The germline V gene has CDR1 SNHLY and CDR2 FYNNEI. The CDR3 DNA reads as TGTGCCGGCAGCTCCAGGGCCCTCAATCAGCCCCAGCATTTT. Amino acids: CAGSSRALNQPQHF.

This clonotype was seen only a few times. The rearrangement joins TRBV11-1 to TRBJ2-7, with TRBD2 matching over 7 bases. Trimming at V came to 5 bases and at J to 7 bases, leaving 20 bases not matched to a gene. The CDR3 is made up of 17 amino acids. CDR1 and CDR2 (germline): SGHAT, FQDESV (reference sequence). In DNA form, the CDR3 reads TGTGCCAGCAGCCCTAGGTTGATAGGGGCGGGAGTAGGTGAGCAGTACTTC. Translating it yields CASSPRLIGAGVGEQYF.

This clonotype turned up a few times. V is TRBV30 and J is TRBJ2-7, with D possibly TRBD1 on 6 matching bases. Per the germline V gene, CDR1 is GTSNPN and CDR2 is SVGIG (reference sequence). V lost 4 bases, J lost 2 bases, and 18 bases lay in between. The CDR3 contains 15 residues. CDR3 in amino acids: CAWTPDSNLPYEQYF. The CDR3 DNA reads TGTGCCTGGACCCCGGACAGTAACCTACCCTACGAGCAGTACTTC.

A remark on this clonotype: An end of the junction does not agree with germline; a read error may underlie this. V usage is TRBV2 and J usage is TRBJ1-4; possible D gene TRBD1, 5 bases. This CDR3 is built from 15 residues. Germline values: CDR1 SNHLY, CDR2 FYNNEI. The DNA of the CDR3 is TGTGCCAGGAGTGACGAAGGGGCAACTAATGAAAAACTGTTTTTT. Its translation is CARSDEGATNEKLFF.

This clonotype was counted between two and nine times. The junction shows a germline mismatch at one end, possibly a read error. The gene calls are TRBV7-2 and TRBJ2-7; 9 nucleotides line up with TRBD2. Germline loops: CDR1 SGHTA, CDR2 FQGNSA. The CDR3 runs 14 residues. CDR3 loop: CASSVAAAGGEQYF. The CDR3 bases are TGTGCCAGCAGCGTAGCGGCAGCGGGAGGTGAGCAGTACTTC.

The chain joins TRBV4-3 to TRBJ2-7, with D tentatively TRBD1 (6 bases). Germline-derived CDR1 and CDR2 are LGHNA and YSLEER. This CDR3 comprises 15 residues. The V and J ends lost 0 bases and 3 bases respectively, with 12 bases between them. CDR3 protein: CASSQDAGQLYEQYF. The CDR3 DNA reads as TGCGCCAGCAGCCAAGATGCAGGACAGCTCTACGAGCAGTACTTC.

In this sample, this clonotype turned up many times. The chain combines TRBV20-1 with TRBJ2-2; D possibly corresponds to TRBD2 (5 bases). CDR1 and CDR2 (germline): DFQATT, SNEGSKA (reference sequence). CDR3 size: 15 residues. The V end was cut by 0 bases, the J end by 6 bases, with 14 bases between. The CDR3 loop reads CSARDTRELSGELFF. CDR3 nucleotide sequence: TGCAGTGCTAGAGATACTAGGGAACTTTCCGGGGAGCTGTTTTTT.

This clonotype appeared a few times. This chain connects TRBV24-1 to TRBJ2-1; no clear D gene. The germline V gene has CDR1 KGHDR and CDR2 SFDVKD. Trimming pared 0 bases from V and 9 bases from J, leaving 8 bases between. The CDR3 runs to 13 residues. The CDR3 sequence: CATSDLKGSEQFF. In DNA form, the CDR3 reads TGTGCCACCAGTGATTTGAAGGGTAGTGAGCAGTTCTTC.

In nucleotides, the CDR3 is TGTGCCAGCAGTTTTTCTTCTGGGATCGTCAGCAATCAGCCCCAGCATTTT. It is translated as CASSFSSGIVSNQPQHF. The V call is TRBV28, the J call TRBJ1-5; D remains unclear. Deletions cut 3 bases from V and 1 base from J, with 16 bases between. This CDR3 has 17 amino acids. Germline V lookup: CDR1 MDHEN, CDR2 SYDVKM.